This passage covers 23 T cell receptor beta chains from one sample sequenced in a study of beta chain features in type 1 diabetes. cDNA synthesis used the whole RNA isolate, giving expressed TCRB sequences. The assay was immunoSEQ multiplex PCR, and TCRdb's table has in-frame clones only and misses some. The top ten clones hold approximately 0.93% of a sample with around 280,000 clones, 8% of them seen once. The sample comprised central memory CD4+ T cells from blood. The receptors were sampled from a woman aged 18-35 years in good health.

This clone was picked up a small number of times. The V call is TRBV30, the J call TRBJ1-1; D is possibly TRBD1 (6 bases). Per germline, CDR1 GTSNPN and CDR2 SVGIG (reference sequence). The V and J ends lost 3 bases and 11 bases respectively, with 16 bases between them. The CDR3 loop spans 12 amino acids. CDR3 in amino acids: CAWSRGGATAFF. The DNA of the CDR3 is TGTGCCTGGAGCCGCGGGGGGGCCACGGCTTTCTTT.

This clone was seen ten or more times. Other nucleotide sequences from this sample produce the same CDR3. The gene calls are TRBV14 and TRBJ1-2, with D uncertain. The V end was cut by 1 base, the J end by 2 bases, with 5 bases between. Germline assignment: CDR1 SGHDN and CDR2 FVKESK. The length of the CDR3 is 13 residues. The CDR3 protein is CASSQGANYGYTF. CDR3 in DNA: TGTGCCAGCAGCCAAGGGGCAAACTATGGCTACACCTTC. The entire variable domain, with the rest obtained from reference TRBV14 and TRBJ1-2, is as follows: EAGVTQFPSHSVIEKGQTVTLRCDPISGHDNLYWYRRVMGKEIKFLLHFVKESKQDESGMPNNRFLAERTGGTYSTLKVQPAELEDSGVYFCASSQGANYGYTFGSGTRLTVV.

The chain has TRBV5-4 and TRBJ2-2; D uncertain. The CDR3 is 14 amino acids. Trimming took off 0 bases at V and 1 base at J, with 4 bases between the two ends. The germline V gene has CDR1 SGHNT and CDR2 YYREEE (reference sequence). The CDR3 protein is CASSLAWNTGELFF. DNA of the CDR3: TGTGCCAGCAGCTTGGCTTGGAACACCGGGGAGCTGTTTTTT. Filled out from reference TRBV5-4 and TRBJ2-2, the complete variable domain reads ETGVTQSPTHLIKTRGQQVTLRCSSQSGHNTVSWYQQALGQGPQFIFQYYREEENGRGNFPPRFSGLQFPNYSSELNVNALELDDSALYLCASSLAWNTGELFFGEGSRLTVL.

In DNA form, the CDR3 reads TGCGCCAGCAGCGAAGATGGACCGCCCGGCTCCTACGAGCAGTACGTC. As protein: CASSEDGPPGSYEQYV. The chain uses TRBV5-1 and TRBJ2-7; no clear D gene. CDR3 size: 16 residues. V was cut by 4 bases and J by 0 bases, with 17 bases left in between. Germline-derived CDR1 and CDR2 are SGHRS and YFSETQ.

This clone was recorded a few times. This CDR3 is CASSLELAVYEQYF. The CDR3 nucleotides read TGTGCCAGCAGCTTAGAGCTAGCGGTCTACGAGCAGTACTTC. The chain combines TRBV11-2 with TRBJ2-7, with TRBD2 identical over 7 bases. Unmatched junction bases numbered 2, after V lost 0 bases and J lost 3 bases. This CDR3 contains 14 residues. Looked up from germline, CDR1 is SGHAT and CDR2 is FQNNGV.

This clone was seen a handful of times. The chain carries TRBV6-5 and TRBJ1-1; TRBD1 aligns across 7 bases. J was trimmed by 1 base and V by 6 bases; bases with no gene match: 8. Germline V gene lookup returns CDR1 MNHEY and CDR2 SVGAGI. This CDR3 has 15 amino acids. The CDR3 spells CASRQDRDWNTEAFF. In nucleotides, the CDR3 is TGTGCCAGCAGACAAGACAGGGATTGGAACACTGAAGCTTTCTTT.

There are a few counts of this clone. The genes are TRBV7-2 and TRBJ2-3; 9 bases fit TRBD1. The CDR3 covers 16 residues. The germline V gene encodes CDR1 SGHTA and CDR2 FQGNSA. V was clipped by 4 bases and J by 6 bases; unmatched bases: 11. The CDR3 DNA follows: TGTGCCAGCAGCTCACAGGGGGCGGTCCGTAAGGATACGCAGTATTTT. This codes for CASSSQGAVRKDTQYF.

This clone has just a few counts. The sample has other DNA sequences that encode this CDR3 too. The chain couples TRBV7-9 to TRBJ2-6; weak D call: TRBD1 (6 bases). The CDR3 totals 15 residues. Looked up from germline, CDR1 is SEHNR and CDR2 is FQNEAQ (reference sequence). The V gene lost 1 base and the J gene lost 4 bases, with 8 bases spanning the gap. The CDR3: CASSLVGAGANVLTF. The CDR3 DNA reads TGTGCCAGCAGCTTAGTGGGGGCGGGGGCCAACGTCCTGACTTTC.

The CDR3 reads CASSYRTSSPQNTQYF. CDR3 sequence (DNA): TGTGCCAGCAGCTATAGAACTAGCTCCCCCCAGAATACGCAGTATTTT. The chain is built from TRBV11-3 and TRBJ2-3; D perhaps matches TRBD2 (6 bases). This CDR3 is 16 amino acids long. The germline V and J ends were trimmed by 4 bases and 7 bases, with 21 bases remaining between them. Germline V CDR1 and CDR2: SGHNT, YENEEA.

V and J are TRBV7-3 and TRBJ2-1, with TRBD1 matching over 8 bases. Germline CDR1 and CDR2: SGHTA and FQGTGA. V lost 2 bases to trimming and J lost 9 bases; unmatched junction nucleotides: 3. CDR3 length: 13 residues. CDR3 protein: CASSLRTGSEQFF. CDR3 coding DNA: TGTGCCAGCAGCTTACGGACAGGGAGTGAGCAGTTCTTC.

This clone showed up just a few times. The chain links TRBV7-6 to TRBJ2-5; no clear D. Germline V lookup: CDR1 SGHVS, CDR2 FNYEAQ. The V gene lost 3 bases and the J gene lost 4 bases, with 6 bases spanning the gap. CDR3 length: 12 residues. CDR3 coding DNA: TGTGCCAGCAGCTTCCCATTAGAGACCCAGTACTTC. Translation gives CASSFPLETQYF.

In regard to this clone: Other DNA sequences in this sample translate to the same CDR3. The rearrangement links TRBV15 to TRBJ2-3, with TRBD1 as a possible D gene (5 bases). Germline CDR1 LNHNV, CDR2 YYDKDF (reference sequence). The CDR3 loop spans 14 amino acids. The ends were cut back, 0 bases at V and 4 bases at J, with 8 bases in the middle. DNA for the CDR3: TGTGCCACCAGCAGAGATAGGGGATCAGATACGCAGTATTTT. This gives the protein CATSRDRGSDTQYF.

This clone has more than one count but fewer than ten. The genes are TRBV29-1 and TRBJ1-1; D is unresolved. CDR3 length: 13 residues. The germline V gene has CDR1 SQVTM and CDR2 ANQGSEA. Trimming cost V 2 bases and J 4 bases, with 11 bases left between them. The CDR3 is CSVEYSPSTEAFF. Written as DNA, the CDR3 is TGCAGCGTTGAATACAGTCCTTCCACTGAAGCTTTCTTT.

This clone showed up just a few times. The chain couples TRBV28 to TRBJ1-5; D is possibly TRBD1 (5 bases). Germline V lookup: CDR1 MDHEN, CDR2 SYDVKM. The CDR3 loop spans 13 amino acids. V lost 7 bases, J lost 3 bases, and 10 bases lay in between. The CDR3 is CASIAGTNQPQHF. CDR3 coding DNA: TGTGCCAGCATCGCGGGGACCAATCAGCCCCAGCATTTT.

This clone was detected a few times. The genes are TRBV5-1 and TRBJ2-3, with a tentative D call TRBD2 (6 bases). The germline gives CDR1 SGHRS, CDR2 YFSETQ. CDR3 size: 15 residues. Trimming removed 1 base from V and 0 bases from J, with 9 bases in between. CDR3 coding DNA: TGCGCCAGCAGCTTGTTCACTAGCAGCACAGATACGCAGTATTTT. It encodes CASSLFTSSTDTQYF.

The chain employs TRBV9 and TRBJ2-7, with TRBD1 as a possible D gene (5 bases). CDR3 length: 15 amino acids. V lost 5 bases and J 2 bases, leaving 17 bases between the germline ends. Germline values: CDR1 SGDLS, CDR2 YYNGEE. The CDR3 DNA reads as TGTGCCAGCAGTGGGGCGACAGTCCCTCCCTACGAGCAGTACTTC. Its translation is CASSGATVPPYEQYF.

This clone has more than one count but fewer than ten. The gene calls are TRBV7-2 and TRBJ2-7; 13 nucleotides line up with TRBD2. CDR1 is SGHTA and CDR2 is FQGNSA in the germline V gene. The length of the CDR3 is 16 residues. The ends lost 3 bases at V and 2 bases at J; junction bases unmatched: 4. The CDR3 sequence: CASSLGLAGTTYEQYF. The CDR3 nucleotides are TGTGCCAGCAGCTTGGGACTAGCGGGGACTACCTACGAGCAGTACTTC.

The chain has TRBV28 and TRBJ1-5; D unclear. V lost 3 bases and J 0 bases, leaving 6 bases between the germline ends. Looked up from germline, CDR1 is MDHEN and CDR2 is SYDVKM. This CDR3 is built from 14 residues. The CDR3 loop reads CASSFLDSNQPQHF. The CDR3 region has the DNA TGTGCCAGCAGTTTTCTGGATAGCAATCAGCCCCAGCATTTT.

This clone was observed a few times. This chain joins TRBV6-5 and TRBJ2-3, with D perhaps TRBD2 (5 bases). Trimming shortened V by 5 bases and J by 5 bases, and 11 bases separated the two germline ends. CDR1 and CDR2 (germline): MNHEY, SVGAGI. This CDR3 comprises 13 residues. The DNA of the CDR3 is TGTGCCAGCAGTGCCGTTCGGGGAGATACGCAGTATTTT. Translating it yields CASSAVRGDTQYF.

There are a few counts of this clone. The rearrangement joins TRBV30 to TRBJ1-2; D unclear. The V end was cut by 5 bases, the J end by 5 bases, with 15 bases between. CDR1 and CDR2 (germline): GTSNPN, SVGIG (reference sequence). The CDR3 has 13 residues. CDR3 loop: CAWAQTPIYGYTF. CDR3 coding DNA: TGTGCCTGGGCCCAAACCCCAATATATGGCTACACCTTC. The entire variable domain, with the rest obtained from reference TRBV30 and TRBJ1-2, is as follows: SQTIHQWPATLVQPVGSPLSLECTVEGTSNPNLYWYRQAAGRGLQLLFYSVGIGQISSEVPQNLSASRPQDRQFILSSKKLLLSDSGFYLCAWAQTPIYGYTFGSGTRLTVV.

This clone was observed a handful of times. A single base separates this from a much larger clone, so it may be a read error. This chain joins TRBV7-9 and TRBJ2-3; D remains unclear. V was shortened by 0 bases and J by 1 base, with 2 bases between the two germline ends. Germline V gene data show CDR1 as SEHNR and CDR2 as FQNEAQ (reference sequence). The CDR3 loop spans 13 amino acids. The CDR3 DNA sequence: TGTGCCAGCAGCTTAGCCCGCACAGATACGCAGTATTTT. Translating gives CASSLARTDTQYF.

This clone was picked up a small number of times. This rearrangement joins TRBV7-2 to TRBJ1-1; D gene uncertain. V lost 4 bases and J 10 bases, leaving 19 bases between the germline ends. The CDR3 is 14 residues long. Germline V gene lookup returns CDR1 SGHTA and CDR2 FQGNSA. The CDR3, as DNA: TGTGCCAGCAGCTCCTCAACGGCCCGGGTAGGAGCTTTCTTT. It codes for CASSSSTARVGAFF.

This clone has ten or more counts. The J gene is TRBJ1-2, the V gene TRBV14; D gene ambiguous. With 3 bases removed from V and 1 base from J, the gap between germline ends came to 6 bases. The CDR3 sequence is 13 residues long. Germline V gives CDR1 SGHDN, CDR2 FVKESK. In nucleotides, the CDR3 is TGTGCCAGCAGCCAGCCGAGTAACTATGGCTACACCTTC. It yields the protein CASSQPSNYGYTF.